What follows are 25 T cell receptor beta chains derived from one specimen sequenced in a study of cytomegalovirus exposure and HLA in healthy donors. PCR employed 60 Vbeta and 13 Jbeta primers. TCRdb's table, derived via immunoSEQ multiplex PCR, lists solely in-frame clones and lacks some. The repertoire has roughly 70,000 clones, roughly 70% of them found once; the top ten carry less than 15%. The sample was PBMCs. The receptor set was obtained from a male donor in good health and CMV-seropositive.

The chain is built from TRBV5-1 and TRBJ2-5, with a tentative D call TRBD2 (5 bases). Germline CDR1 is SGHRS and CDR2 is YFSETQ. The CDR3 runs to 15 residues. V was pared by 0 bases and J by 2 bases, with 11 bases between. The CDR3 DNA reads TGCGCCAGCAGCTTGGACGTGGCGGGTCAAGAGACCCAGTACTTC. It codes for CASSLDVAGQETQYF.

V gene TRBV27 combines with J gene TRBJ2-3, with TRBD2 matching 10 bases. Germline assignment: CDR1 MNHEY and CDR2 SMNVEV (reference sequence). CDR3 length: 15 amino acids. The trim removed 3 bases at V and 4 bases at J, leaving 4 bases unmatched. The CDR3 nucleotides read TGTGCCAGCAGTTTGGTTAGCGGGAGGCCAGATACGCAGTATTTT. Translation gives CASSLVSGRPDTQYF.

The V and J genes are TRBV6-5 and TRBJ2-1; maybe TRBD1 (6 bases). The CDR3 loop spans 15 amino acids. The germline V gene encodes CDR1 MNHEY and CDR2 SVGAGI. Between the trimmed V and J ends, which lost 5 bases and 2 bases, there was a span of 13 bases. This chain's CDR3 is CASSLGTHPYNEQFF. CDR3 bases: TGTGCCAGCAGTCTTGGGACACACCCCTACAATGAGCAGTTCTTC.

The CDR3 bases are TGCGCCAGCAGCCAAGACTATAGCGGGGTTGGCTCCTACGAGCAGTACTTC. Translation gives CASSQDYSGVGSYEQYF. The chain uses TRBV4-1 and TRBJ2-7; 8 nucleotides agree with TRBD2. This CDR3 is built from 17 residues. V gave up 0 bases and J gave up 0 bases; unmatched junction bases: 7. Per the germline V gene, CDR1 is MGHRA and CDR2 is YSYEKL.

The rearrangement links TRBV11-3 to TRBJ1-1; no reliable D call. The germline gives CDR1 SGHNT, CDR2 YENEEA. The CDR3 runs to 13 residues. The V end lost 2 bases, the J end lost 5 bases, and 9 bases lay between the germline ends. The CDR3 reads CASSLIGRTEAFF. CDR3 DNA: TGTGCCAGCAGCTTAATTGGGAGGACTGAAGCTTTCTTT.

The V and J genes are TRBV11-3 and TRBJ2-7, with 9 bases that match TRBD1. The CDR3 spans 15 residues. Germline CDR1 reads SGHNT; CDR2 reads YENEEA. Losses at the gene ends were 5 bases for V and 6 bases for J; bases not matched to a gene: 11. CDR3 residues: CASSVGTGRHTEQYF. CDR3 bases: TGTGCCAGCAGCGTAGGGACAGGGCGTCATACCGAGCAGTACTTC.

The chain has TRBV9 and TRBJ2-5, with 10 positions matching TRBD1. Looked up from germline, CDR1 is SGDLS and CDR2 is YYNGEE. V dropped 3 bases and J dropped 2; count of bases not matched to a gene: 4. The CDR3 runs 15 residues. The CDR3 protein is CASSAGTGVQETQYF. CDR3 sequence (DNA): TGTGCCAGCAGCGCCGGGACAGGGGTACAAGAGACCCAGTACTTC.

This clone qualifies as medium-sized (0.01 to 0.1%). The genes are TRBV4-1 and TRBJ1-5; 9 bases match TRBD1. V was pared by 3 bases and J by 4 bases, with 7 bases of the junction left unmatched. The CDR3 has 16 amino acids. Germline V CDR1 and CDR2: MGHRA, YSYEKL. The DNA of the CDR3 is TGCGCCAGCAGCCAGCCGGGACAGGGACCTAATCAGCCCCAGCATTTT. Protein: CASSQPGQGPNQPQHF.

The rearrangement uses TRBV4-1 and TRBJ2-5; a possible D gene is TRBD2 (5 bases). The V gene's germline CDR1 is MGHRA and CDR2 YSYEKL. The length of the CDR3 is 14 residues. V shed 2 bases and J shed 3 bases, with 10 bases lying between them. Here the CDR3 DNA reads TGCGCCAGCAGCCAAACCGTGAGGGAAGAGACCCAGTACTTC. Translation gives CASSQTVREETQYF.

The rearrangement joins TRBV7-9 to TRBJ2-7, with D possibly matching TRBD2 (6 bases). There are 13 residues in the CDR3. CDR1 is SEHNR and CDR2 is FQNEAQ in the germline V gene (reference sequence). The V and J ends lost 5 bases and 3 bases respectively, with 11 bases between them. CDR3 nucleotides: TGTGCCAGCAGCCCTGGGACTTTCTACGAGCAGTACTTC. Its protein is CASSPGTFYEQYF.

The J gene is TRBJ2-1, the V gene TRBV5-4, with D unresolved. This CDR3 is 13 amino acids long. Trimming removed 5 bases from V and 9 bases from J, with 15 bases in between. The germline V gene has CDR1 SGHNT and CDR2 YYREEE (reference sequence). The CDR3 region is CASSSTVIGEQFF. The CDR3 coding sequence is TGTGCCAGCAGTTCTACAGTAATAGGTGAGCAGTTCTTC.

The gene calls are TRBV6-6 and TRBJ1-2, with TRBD1 identical over 11 bases. The germline V gene encodes CDR1 MNHNY and CDR2 SVGAGI (reference sequence). The V and J ends lost 6 bases and 4 bases, in that order; junction bases with no gene match: 7. The CDR3 is made up of 15 amino acids. CDR3 amino acids: CASSTGTGGGYGYTF. Written as DNA, the CDR3 is TGTGCCAGCAGCACCGGGACAGGGGGTGGCTATGGCTACACCTTC.

The V and J genes are TRBV6-5 and TRBJ1-6; 7 positions match TRBD1. The CDR3 spans 15 residues. With V trimmed by 4 bases and J by 4 bases, 4 bases remained unmatched. Germline loops: CDR1 MNHEY, CDR2 SVGAGI. The CDR3 loop is CASSLRGPYNSPLHF. The DNA of the CDR3 is TGTGCCAGCAGTTTAAGGGGGCCATATAATTCACCCCTCCACTTT.

This clone was counted a few times. V gene TRBV5-4 combines with J gene TRBJ2-4; 12 bases align to TRBD1. The CDR3 has 18 residues. Germline V gives CDR1 SGHNT, CDR2 YYREEE (reference sequence). V was clipped by 5 bases and J by 0 bases; unmatched bases: 9. The CDR3 DNA reads TGTGCCAGCAGACCCGGGACAGGGGGCGCGGGAGCCAAAAACATTCAGTACTTC. It yields the protein CASRPGTGGAGAKNIQYF.

The rearrangement links TRBV29-1 to TRBJ1-1; D is unresolved. Germline-derived CDR1 and CDR2 are SQVTM and ANQGSEA. This CDR3 comprises 11 residues. V lost 5 bases, J lost 0 bases, and 4 bases lay in between. CDR3 in amino acids: CSVYMNTEAFF. Here the CDR3 DNA reads TGCAGCGTTTATATGAACACTGAAGCTTTCTTT.

This chain links TRBV9 with TRBJ1-5; D is perhaps TRBD1 (5 bases). V was cut by 3 bases and J by 4 bases, with 8 bases left in between. The CDR3 length is 13 residues. Per the germline V gene, CDR1 is SGDLS and CDR2 is YYNGEE. The CDR3 bases are TGTGCCAGCAGCGCGACAGAAAATCAGCCCCAGCATTTT. Encoded protein: CASSATENQPQHF.

The genes are TRBV7-9 and TRBJ1-1; D remains unclear. Germline V gene lookup returns CDR1 SEHNR and CDR2 FQNEAQ (reference sequence). V lost 3 bases, J lost 10 bases, and 12 bases lay in between. The CDR3 consists of 12 residues. The CDR3 nucleotides are TGTGCCAGCAGCTTCCGAGAGAATACAGCTTTCTTT. It is translated as CASSFRENTAFF.

The chain uses TRBV5-6 and TRBJ2-2; D ambiguous. The CDR3 covers 14 residues. Deletions cut 4 bases from V and 5 bases from J, with 12 bases between. The germline gives CDR1 SGHDT, CDR2 YYEEEE. CDR3 in amino acids: CASSPPLQTGELFF. In DNA form, the CDR3 reads TGTGCCAGCAGCCCCCCCTTACAAACCGGGGAGCTGTTTTTT.

The V and J genes are TRBV7-3 and TRBJ2-6; no firm D call. V was shortened by 6 bases and J by 0 bases, with 6 bases between the two germline ends. This CDR3 is built from 14 residues. Looked up from germline, CDR1 is SGHTA and CDR2 is FQGTGA. The CDR3 reads CASSPSSGANVLTF. The CDR3 DNA follows: TGTGCCAGCAGTCCTTCCTCTGGGGCCAACGTCCTGACTTTC.

This rearrangement joins TRBV5-1 to TRBJ1-1; no firm D call. V lost 2 bases to trimming and J lost 6 bases, with 8 bases between them. The germline V gene has CDR1 SGHRS and CDR2 YFSETQ. The CDR3 spans 12 residues. Here the CDR3 DNA reads TGCGCCAGCAGCTTTAGAGGGTCTGAAGCTTTCTTT. This codes for CASSFRGSEAFF.

V is TRBV6-1 and J is TRBJ1-5; D not certain. From germline, CDR1 is MNHNS and CDR2 SASEGT. The CDR3 is 15 amino acids. Trimming pared 1 base from V and 2 bases from J, leaving 9 bases between. CDR3: CASSEGGLGNQPQHF. The CDR3 DNA reads TGTGCCAGCAGTGAAGGAGGGCTCGGCAATCAGCCCCAGCATTTT.

CDR3: CASSQDGTGYQETQYF. The CDR3 nucleotides are TGCGCCAGCAGCCAAGACGGGACAGGATATCAAGAGACCCAGTACTTC. The chain has TRBV4-1 and TRBJ2-5; 8 nucleotides align to TRBD1. This CDR3 region has 16 residues. V shed 0 bases, J shed 2 bases, and the junction held 5 bases outside the gene matches. The germline V gene encodes CDR1 MGHRA and CDR2 YSYEKL.

This sequence joins TRBV6-5 and TRBJ1-1; TRBD1 matches at 9 bases. The CDR3 totals 14 residues. CDR1 MNHEY and CDR2 SVGAGI come from the germline V gene. The trim removed 7 bases at V and 7 bases at J, leaving 10 bases unmatched. The CDR3 DNA reads TGTGCCAGCACCCCGGGACAGGGATTCGGTGAAGCTTTCTTT. This sequence encodes CASTPGQGFGEAFF.

The CDR3 reads CASSVWAGGDSPLHF. In DNA, the CDR3 is TGTGCCAGCAGCGTCTGGGCAGGAGGGGATTCACCCCTCCACTTT. The V gene is TRBV9, the J gene TRBJ1-6, with a tentative D call TRBD1 (5 bases). The V and J ends lost 2 bases and 8 bases respectively, with 14 bases between them. The CDR3 is 15 residues long. CDR1 and CDR2 from the germline V gene are SGDLS and YYNGEE.

This chain links TRBV5-1 with TRBJ2-2; TRBD1 might be the D (6 bases). Germline CDR1 SGHRS, CDR2 YFSETQ. CDR3 length: 16 residues. Trimming pared 3 bases from V and 0 bases from J, leaving 12 bases between. CDR3 coding DNA: TGCGCCAGCAGCTGGCGGACAGCCGCGAACACCGGGGAGCTGTTTTTT. Translating gives CASSWRTAANTGELFF.